This T cell receptor (beta chain) emerged from a study of CDR3 diversity in severe acne. This clonotype appeared a few times. V gave up 1 base and J gave up 2 bases; unmatched junction bases: 5. Germline CDR1 DFQATT, CDR2 SNEGSKA (reference sequence). The CDR3 consists of 14 residues. In TCRdb, the PCR reads were re-called with MiXCR into one record per CDR3 protein. This table has approximately 90,000 distinct CDR3 sequences, around half appearing once. The source of this sequence is a male donor in good health, serving as a control. The chain employs TRBV20-1 and TRBJ2-7, with 7 bases lining up with TRBD2. Material: blood. The CDR3 sequence: CSARASGTTYEQYF. The CDR3 nucleotides read TGCAGTGCTAGAGCTAGCGGCACAACCTACGAGCAGTACTTC.